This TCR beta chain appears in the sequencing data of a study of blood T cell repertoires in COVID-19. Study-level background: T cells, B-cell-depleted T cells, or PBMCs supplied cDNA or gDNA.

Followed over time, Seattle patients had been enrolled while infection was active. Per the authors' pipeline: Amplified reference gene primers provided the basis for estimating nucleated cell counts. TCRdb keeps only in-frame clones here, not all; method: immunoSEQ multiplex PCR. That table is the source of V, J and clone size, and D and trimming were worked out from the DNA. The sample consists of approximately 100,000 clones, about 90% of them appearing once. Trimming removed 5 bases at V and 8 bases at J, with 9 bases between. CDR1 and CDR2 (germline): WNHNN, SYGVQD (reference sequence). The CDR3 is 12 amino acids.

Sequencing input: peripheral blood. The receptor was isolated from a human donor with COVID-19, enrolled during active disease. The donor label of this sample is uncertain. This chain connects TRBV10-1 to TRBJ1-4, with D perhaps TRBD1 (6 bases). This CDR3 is CASSPGTEKLFF. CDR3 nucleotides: TGCGCCAGCAGTCCGGGGACAGAAAAACTGTTTTTT.